The 28 T cell receptor beta chains in this list originate from one sample, sequenced in a study of T cell repertoires in cytomegalovirus infection. TCRdb independently ran MiXCR on the reads; one entry per CDR3 protein. Of some 300,000 distinct CDR3 sequences listed, roughly 15% are singletons. The material sequenced was PBMCs. The receptors were gathered from a human donor in good health (CMV status not recorded). Some clones in this sample may be carry-over from other donors' samples.

This clonotype was detected ten times or more. The chain joins TRBV7-9 to TRBJ1-1, with D hard to call. Germline lookup yields CDR1 SEHNR and CDR2 FQNEAQ (reference sequence). V was trimmed by 3 bases and J by 3 bases, leaving 8 bases between them. This CDR3 region has 13 residues. The CDR3 bases are TGTGCCAGCAGCTTCTTGGTGGACACTGAAGCTTTCTTT. This sequence encodes CASSFLVDTEAFF.

This clonotype was picked up many times. This chain uses TRBV7-2 with TRBJ2-2; 10 positions match TRBD1. CDR3 length: 16 residues. J lost 1 base, V lost 10 bases, and 9 bases had no gene match. The germline CDR1 and CDR2 sequences are SGHTA and FQGNSA. CDR3 sequence: CATLDGTGENTGELFF. CDR3 in DNA: TGTGCCACCTTAGATGGGACAGGGGAGAACACCGGGGAGCTGTTTTTT.

This clonotype was counted many times. The rearrangement joins TRBV14 to TRBJ1-1; no definite D call. The CDR3 is 13 residues long. V was trimmed by 0 bases and J by 5 bases, leaving 7 bases between them. The V gene's germline CDR1 is SGHDN and CDR2 FVKESK. CDR3 nucleotides: TGTGCCAGCAGCCAAGAATTGAGGACTGAAGCTTTCTTT. This codes for CASSQELRTEAFF.

The gene calls are TRBV2 and TRBJ2-7, with 15 bases identical to TRBD2. CDR1 and CDR2 (germline): SNHLY, FYNNEI. The ends lost 1 base at V and 0 bases at J; junction bases unmatched: 4. This CDR3 region has 18 residues. CDR3 loop: CASSEVGLAGGRSYEQYF. In DNA, the CDR3 is TGTGCCAGCAGTGAAGTGGGACTAGCGGGAGGCCGCTCCTACGAGCAGTACTTC.

This clonotype turned up a few times. The chain employs TRBV20-1 and TRBJ1-2; D gene unclear. With 8 bases removed from V and 2 bases from J, the gap between germline ends came to 12 bases. There are 12 residues in the CDR3. The V gene's germline CDR1 is DFQATT and CDR2 SNEGSKA (reference sequence). The CDR3 here is CSLRTGNYGYTF. The DNA of the CDR3 is TGCAGTCTCCGGACGGGGAACTATGGCTACACCTTC.

The J gene is TRBJ2-2, the V gene TRBV28; a possible D gene is TRBD2 (5 bases). The germline V and J ends were trimmed by 2 bases and 8 bases, with 12 bases remaining between them. This CDR3 region has 14 residues. CDR1 and CDR2 from the germline V gene are MDHEN and SYDVKM. The CDR3 sequence is CASSLRGLAGELFF. DNA for the CDR3: TGTGCCAGCAGTTTAAGAGGTCTAGCAGGGGAGCTGTTTTTT.

This clonotype was observed a handful of times. The CDR3 protein is CASSLTKGEYTF. CDR3 nucleotide sequence: TGTGCCAGCAGCTTAACCAAGGGTGAATACACCTTC. This chain connects TRBV7-3 to TRBJ1-2; no reliable D call. Germline CDR1 SGHTA, CDR2 FQGTGA. Trimming took off 0 bases at V and 11 bases at J, with 10 bases between the two ends. This CDR3 region has 12 residues.

This clonotype was detected ten times or more. CDR3 loop: CSVVGQEETQYF. The CDR3, as DNA: TGCAGCGTTGTGGGACAGGAAGAGACCCAGTACTTC. The rearrangement uses TRBV29-1 and TRBJ2-5, with 8 bases lining up with TRBD1. CDR1 SQVTM and CDR2 ANQGSEA come from the germline V gene. V lost 4 bases to trimming and J lost 3 bases; unmatched junction nucleotides: 1. This CDR3 is built from 12 residues.

This chain connects TRBV19 to TRBJ2-5, with D unresolved. Trimming took off 4 bases at V and 4 bases at J, with 7 bases between the two ends. In germline, CDR1 is LNHDA, CDR2 SQIVND (reference sequence). The CDR3 spans 12 residues. CDR3 DNA: TGTGCCAGTAGTAGCGGCCCAGAGACCCAGTACTTC. Protein product: CASSSGPETQYF. Drawing the rest from reference TRBV19 and TRBJ2-5, the complete variable domain is DGGITQSPKYLFRKEGQNVTLSCEQNLNHDAMYWYRQDPGQGLRLIYYSQIVNDFQKGDIAEGYSVSREKKESFPLTVTSAQKNPTAFYLCASSSGPETQYFGPGTRLLVL.

This clonotype appeared many times. The CDR3 DNA follows: TGTGCCAGCAGCTTGCAGTCTCACGAGCAGTACGTC. It specifies CASSLQSHEQYV. The V and J genes are TRBV7-9 and TRBJ2-7; D is undetermined. V was cut by 3 bases and J by 5 bases, with 8 bases left in between. Germline loops: CDR1 SEHNR, CDR2 FQNEAQ (reference sequence). The CDR3 totals 12 residues.

This clonotype showed up many times. This chain uses TRBV29-1 with TRBJ1-1; D gene uncertain. Germline lookup yields CDR1 SQVTM and CDR2 ANQGSEA. The V and J ends lost 4 bases and 7 bases respectively, with 7 bases between them. The CDR3 sequence is 10 residues long. The CDR3 region is CSVARGEAFF. In DNA, the CDR3 is TGCAGCGTTGCCCGGGGTGAAGCTTTCTTT.

This clonotype showed up many times. This chain connects TRBV12-3 or TRBV12-4 to TRBJ2-7; possibly TRBD1 for D (5 bases). The CDR3 consists of 13 residues. Trimming took off 3 bases at V and 3 bases at J, with 9 bases between the two ends. CDR3 loop: CASSFTQGYEQYF. CDR3 bases: TGTGCCAGCAGTTTTACGCAGGGCTACGAGCAGTACTTC.

The chain recombines TRBV19 with TRBJ1-1, with D maybe TRBD1 (5 bases). The length of the CDR3 is 13 residues. Germline-derived CDR1 and CDR2 are LNHDA and SQIVND (reference sequence). V shed 4 bases and J shed 4 bases, with 10 bases lying between them. CDR3 sequence (DNA): TGTGCCAGTAGTACCATGGGGCCCACTGAAGCTTTCTTT. Translation: CASSTMGPTEAFF. The entire variable domain, with the rest obtained from reference TRBV19 and TRBJ1-1, is as follows: DGGITQSPKYLFRKEGQNVTLSCEQNLNHDAMYWYRQDPGQGLRLIYYSQIVNDFQKGDIAEGYSVSREKKESFPLTVTSAQKNPTAFYLCASSTMGPTEAFFGQGTRLTVV.

The table lists this clonotype with a few counts. The J gene is TRBJ1-1, the V gene TRBV2; D possibly corresponds to TRBD1 (6 bases). From germline, CDR1 is SNHLY and CDR2 FYNNEI. This CDR3 is 14 amino acids long. The V gene lost 4 bases and the J gene lost 6 bases, with 15 bases spanning the gap. CDR3 region: CASSVLQGSSEAFF. The CDR3 DNA is TGTGCCAGCAGTGTACTACAGGGTTCGTCTGAAGCTTTCTTT.

This clonotype was picked up many times. Here the CDR3 DNA reads TGCAGTGCTAGAGCAACCGGGACTAGCGTTATCTCCTACGAGCAGTACTTC. Encoded protein: CSARATGTSVISYEQYF. The genes are TRBV20-1 and TRBJ2-7, with TRBD2 matching 10 bases. Per the germline V gene, CDR1 is DFQATT and CDR2 is SNEGSKA (reference sequence). Trimming took 1 base from V and 0 from J; bases not matched to a gene: 9. This CDR3 has 17 residues.

There are many counts of this clonotype. V and J are TRBV7-9 and TRBJ2-7; the D is unclear. Germline V gene sequence: CDR1 SEHNR, CDR2 FQNEAQ (reference sequence). The CDR3 runs 11 residues. Deletions cut 5 bases from V and 4 bases from J, with 6 bases between. CDR3 region: CASSAQYEQYF. CDR3 nucleotides: TGTGCCAGCAGCGCACAGTACGAGCAGTACTTC.

This clonotype occurred a few times. The chain employs TRBV19 and TRBJ1-2; TRBD1 matches 8 bases. V shed 4 bases, J shed 4 bases, and the junction held 5 bases outside the gene matches. Germline V gives CDR1 LNHDA, CDR2 SQIVND (reference sequence). The CDR3 length is 14 residues. CDR3 coding DNA: TGTGCCAGTAGTAAGACAGGGGACACCTATGGCTACACCTTC. This codes for CASSKTGDTYGYTF.

This clonotype was seen once. The J gene is TRBJ2-5, the V gene TRBV5-4; 9 nucleotides align to TRBD2. The CDR3 consists of 16 residues. The germline CDR1 and CDR2 sequences are SGHNT and YYREEE (reference sequence). V dropped 4 bases and J dropped 0; count of bases not matched to a gene: 7. CDR3 sequence: CASSSLSGRYQETQYF. The CDR3 DNA reads TGTGCCAGCAGCAGTTTGAGCGGGAGGTACCAAGAGACCCAGTACTTC.

There are many counts of this clonotype. The V and J genes are TRBV28 and TRBJ2-7, with unresolved D. With 2 bases removed from V and 6 bases from J, the gap between germline ends came to 14 bases. Germline CDR1 MDHEN, CDR2 SYDVKM. CDR3 length equals 14 residues. The DNA for the CDR3 is TGTGCCAGCAGTTTAAGGCTAACGTTAACCGAGCAGTACTTC. It encodes CASSLRLTLTEQYF. The entire variable domain, with the rest obtained from reference TRBV28 and TRBJ2-7, is as follows: DVKVTQSSRYLVKRTGEKVFLECVQDMDHENMFWYRQDPGLGLRLIYFSYDVKMKEKGDIPEGYSVSREKKERFSLILESASTNQTSMYLCASSLRLTLTEQYFGPGTRLTVT.

This clonotype was recorded many times. This sequence joins TRBV7-2 and TRBJ2-7; D is possibly TRBD1 or TRBD2 (5 bases each). CDR3 size: 15 residues. V lost 1 base and J lost 2, with 12 bases in between. Germline values: CDR1 SGHTA, CDR2 FQGNSA. The CDR3 bases are TGTGCCAGCAGCTTAGAGTGGGACCCTACCTACGAGCAGTACTTC. Translating it yields CASSLEWDPTYEQYF. Complete variable domain (other parts from reference TRBV7-2 and TRBJ2-7): GAGVSQSPSNKVTEKGKDVELRCDPISGHTALYWYRQSLGQGLEFLIYFQGNSAPDKSGLPSDRFSAERTGGSVSTLTIQRTQQEDSAVYLCASSLEWDPTYEQYFGPGTRLTVT.

Ten or more counts support this clonotype. The genes are TRBV6-2 or TRBV6-3 and TRBJ2-7, with 13 bases fitting TRBD2. V lost 9 bases and J lost 1; bases outside the gene matches: 9. CDR1 is MNHEY, CDR2 SVGEGT, per germline. The CDR3 is made up of 16 amino acids. The CDR3 protein is CASRSGTSGISYEQYF. CDR3 bases: TGTGCCAGTAGATCCGGGACTAGCGGGATTTCCTACGAGCAGTACTTC.

This clonotype was counted only a few times. The chain has TRBV15 and TRBJ2-2; D uncertain. The germline V gene encodes CDR1 LNHNV and CDR2 YYDKDF (reference sequence). The germline V and J ends were trimmed by 5 bases and 6 bases, with 10 bases remaining between them. The CDR3 spans 13 residues. CDR3 sequence reads: CATSRRSSGELFF. The CDR3 DNA follows: TGTGCCACCAGCCGACGATCTTCCGGGGAGCTGTTTTTT.

At least ten counts were recorded for this clonotype. The J gene is TRBJ2-7, the V gene TRBV12-3 or TRBV12-4, with TRBD1 matching 7 bases. J lost 2 bases, V lost 5 bases, and 3 bases had no gene match. This CDR3 region has 13 residues. The CDR3 loop is CASSPTGTYEQYF. In DNA form, the CDR3 reads TGTGCCAGCAGTCCGACAGGGACCTACGAGCAGTACTTC.

J is TRBJ2-2 and V is TRBV20-1; possibly TRBD1 for D (6 bases). CDR3 length equals 15 residues. The V and J ends lost 2 bases and 0 bases respectively, with 10 bases between them. Germline V CDR1 and CDR2: DFQATT, SNEGSKA (reference sequence). This CDR3 reads CSARHRQANTGELFF. DNA of the CDR3: TGCAGTGCTAGACACAGACAGGCGAACACCGGGGAGCTGTTTTTT.

There are a few counts of this clonotype. Written as DNA, the CDR3 is TGTGCCAGCAGCCCACGCCCAAGGGGGGGGAACACTGAAGCTTTCTTT. It translates to CASSPRPRGGNTEAFF. The rearrangement uses TRBV7-9 and TRBJ1-1; D is perhaps TRBD1 (6 bases). In germline, CDR1 is SEHNR, CDR2 FQNEAQ (reference sequence). The V and J ends lost 5 bases and 1 base respectively, with 17 bases between them. The CDR3 has 16 residues.

The chain has TRBV25-1 and TRBJ2-5, with 8 bases lining up with TRBD1. There are 17 residues in the CDR3. V gave up 2 bases and J gave up 4 bases; unmatched junction bases: 12. CDR1 is MGHDK, CDR2 SYGVNS, per germline. CDR3 DNA sequence: TGTGCCAGCAGTGAAGGAGGAGGGCCAGGGGGCCGAGAGACCCAGTACTTC. Translation: CASSEGGGPGGRETQYF.

This clonotype was observed many times. The J gene is TRBJ2-2, the V gene TRBV7-2; D is unclear. Germline CDR1 reads SGHTA; CDR2 reads FQGNSA. The CDR3 length is 13 residues. V shed 6 bases and J shed 2 bases, with 7 bases lying between them. The CDR3 loop reads CASSLLNTGELFF. The CDR3 bases are TGTGCCAGCAGTCTACTAAACACCGGGGAGCTGTTTTTT.

This clonotype has a count of ten or more. This sequence joins TRBV29-1 and TRBJ2-3; the match to TRBD2 covers 7 bases. CDR3 size: 13 residues. Germline V CDR1 and CDR2: SQVTM, ANQGSEA. The J segment lost 2 bases and the V segment lost 4 bases, leaving 3 bases of the junction unmatched. CDR3 DNA: TGCAGCGTTGGGCGGGGGTCCACAGATACGCAGTATTTT. Encoded protein: CSVGRGSTDTQYF.